This T cell receptor (beta chain) originates from a study of cytomegalovirus exposure and HLA in healthy donors. General observations from the study: When analyzed later, a missense DCLRE1C variant was found to be linked to TCR beta V- and J-gene trimming. Other equally common chains were less clonally expanded than HLA-associated TCR beta chains, a later analysis showed.

Primers: 60 Vbeta forward and 13 Jbeta reverse. Produced via immunoSEQ multiplex PCR; TCRdb's table is partial and in-frame only. Of just over 200,000 clones listed, approximately 70% are singletons. Note on this clone: Its antigen remains unknown.

The TCR originated in a man aged 35 to 55 in good health and CMV-seropositive. The sequencing sample was made of PBMCs.

CDR3 nucleotides: TGTGCCAGCAGTGGAGGGGGCGCTCAGCCCCAGCATTTT. As protein: CASSGGGAQPQHF. The chain employs TRBV6-1 and TRBJ1-5; TRBD1 aligns across 7 bases. This CDR3 is built from 13 residues. The germline V gene has CDR1 MNHNS and CDR2 SASEGT. J was trimmed by 6 bases and V by 4 bases; bases with no gene match: 3.